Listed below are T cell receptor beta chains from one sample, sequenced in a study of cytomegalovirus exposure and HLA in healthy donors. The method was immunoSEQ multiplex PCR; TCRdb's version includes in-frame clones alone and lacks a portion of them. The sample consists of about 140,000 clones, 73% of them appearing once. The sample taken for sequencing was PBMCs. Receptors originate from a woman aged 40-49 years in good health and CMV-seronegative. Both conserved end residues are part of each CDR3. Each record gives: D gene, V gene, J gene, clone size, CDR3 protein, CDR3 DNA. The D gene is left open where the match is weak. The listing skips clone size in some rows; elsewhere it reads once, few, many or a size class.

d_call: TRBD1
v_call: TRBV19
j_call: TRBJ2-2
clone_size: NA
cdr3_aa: CASRGGQVNTGELFF
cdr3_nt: TGTGCCAGTAGAGGAGGACAGGTGAACACCGGGGAGCTGTTTTTT

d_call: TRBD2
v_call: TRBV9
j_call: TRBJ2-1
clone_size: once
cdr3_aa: CATSAGGNNEQFF
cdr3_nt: TGTGCCACATCTGCGGGGGGCAACAATGAGCAGTTCTTC

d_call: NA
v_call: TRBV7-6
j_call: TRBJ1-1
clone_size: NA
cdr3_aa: CASSPGESEAFF
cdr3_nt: TGTGCCAGCAGCCCTGGGGAGAGTGAAGCTTTCTTT

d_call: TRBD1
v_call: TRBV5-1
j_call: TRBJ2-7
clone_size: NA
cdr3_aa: CASSGTGDSYEQYF
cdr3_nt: TGCGCCAGCTCCGGGACAGGGGACTCCTACGAGCAGTACTTC

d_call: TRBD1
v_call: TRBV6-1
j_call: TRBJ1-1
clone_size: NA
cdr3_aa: CAAAVTAGGSSEAFF
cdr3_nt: TGTGCCGCAGCCGTAACGGCAGGGGGTTCTTCTGAAGCTTTCTTT

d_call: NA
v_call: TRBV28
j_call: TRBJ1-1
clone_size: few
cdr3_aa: CASSLGGIAEAFF
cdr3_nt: TGTGCCAGCAGTTTAGGGGGGATAGCTGAAGCTTTCTTT

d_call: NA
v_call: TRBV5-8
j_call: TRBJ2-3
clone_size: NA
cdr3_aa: CASSLVRSTDTQYF
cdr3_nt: TGTGCCAGCAGCTTGGTTAGAAGCACAGATACGCAGTATTTT

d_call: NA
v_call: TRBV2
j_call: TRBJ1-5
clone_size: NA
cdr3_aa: CASSEMLSRGWQPQHF
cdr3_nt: TGTGCCAGCAGTGAAATGTTATCAAGGGGCTGGCAGCCCCAGCATTTT

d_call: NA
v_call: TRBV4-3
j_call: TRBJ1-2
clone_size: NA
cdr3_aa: CASSQDNKGYGYTF
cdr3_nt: TGCGCCAGCAGCCAAGATAATAAGGGGTATGGCTACACCTTC

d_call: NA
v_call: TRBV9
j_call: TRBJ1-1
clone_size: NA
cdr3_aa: CASSVDVRSNTEAFF
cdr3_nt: TGTGCCAGCAGCGTAGATGTACGGTCGAACACTGAAGCTTTCTTT

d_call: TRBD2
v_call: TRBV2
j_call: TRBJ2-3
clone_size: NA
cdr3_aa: CASSPSGVPDTQYF
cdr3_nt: TGTGCCAGCAGTCCTAGCGGGGTCCCAGATACGCAGTATTTT

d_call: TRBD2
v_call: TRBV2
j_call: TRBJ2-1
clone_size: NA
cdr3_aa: CASLGAGGTGTKIGQFF
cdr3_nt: TGTGCCTCCCTGGGAGCGGGGGGGACCGGCACTAAAATTGGGCAGTTCTTC

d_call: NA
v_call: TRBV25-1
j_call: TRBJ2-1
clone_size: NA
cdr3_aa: CASGGAREFF
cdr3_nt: TGTGCCAGCGGAGGGGCCCGGGAGTTCTTC

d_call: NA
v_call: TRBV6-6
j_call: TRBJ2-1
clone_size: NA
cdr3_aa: CASSDTSSYNEQFF
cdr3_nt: TGTGCCAGCAGCGATACGAGCTCCTACAATGAGCAGTTCTTC

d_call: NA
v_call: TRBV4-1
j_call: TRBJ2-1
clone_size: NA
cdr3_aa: CASSQEGVGQFF
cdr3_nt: TGCGCCAGCAGCCAAGAAGGGGTAGGGCAGTTCTTC

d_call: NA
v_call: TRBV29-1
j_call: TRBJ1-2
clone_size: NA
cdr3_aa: CSVKKSQGILGGNRDRGWTF
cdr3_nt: TGCAGCGTTAAAAAGTCCCAAGGAATTTTGGGTGGAAACAGAGACCGTGGTTGGACCTTC

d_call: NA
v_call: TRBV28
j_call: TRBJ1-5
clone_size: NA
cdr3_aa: CASSFPSSDNSNQPQHF
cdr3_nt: TGTGCCAGCAGTTTCCCCTCGTCGGACAATAGCAATCAGCCCCAGCATTTT

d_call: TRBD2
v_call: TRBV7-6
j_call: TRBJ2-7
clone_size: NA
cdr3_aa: CASSLTLAGGLNSVEQYF
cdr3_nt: TGTGCCAGCAGCTTAACTCTAGCGGGGGGGCTTAACTCCGTGGAGCAGTACTTC

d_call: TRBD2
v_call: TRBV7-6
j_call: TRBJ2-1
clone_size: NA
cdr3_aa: CASSPGLATNEQFF
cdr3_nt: TGTGCCAGCAGCCCGGGACTAGCGACTAATGAGCAGTTCTTC

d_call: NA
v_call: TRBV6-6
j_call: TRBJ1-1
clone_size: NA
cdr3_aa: CASSYGGSYMNTEAFF
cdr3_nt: TGTGCCAGCAGTTACGGTGGTAGCTACATGAACACTGAAGCTTTCTTT

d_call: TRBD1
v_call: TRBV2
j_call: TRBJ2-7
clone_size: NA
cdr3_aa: CASSDLVEGQGQSYF
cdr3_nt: TGTGCCAGCAGTGATTTGGTGGAAGGACAGGGCCAATCGTACTTC

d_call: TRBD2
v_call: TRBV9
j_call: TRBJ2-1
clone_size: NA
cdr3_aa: CASSPREGLVNEQFF
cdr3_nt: TGTGCCAGCAGCCCCAGGGAGGGACTAGTCAATGAGCAGTTCTTC

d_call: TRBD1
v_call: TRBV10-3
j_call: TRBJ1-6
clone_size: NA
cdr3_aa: CAISGQGSYNSPLHF
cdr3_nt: TGTGCCATCAGTGGACAGGGTTCCTATAATTCACCCCTCCACTTT

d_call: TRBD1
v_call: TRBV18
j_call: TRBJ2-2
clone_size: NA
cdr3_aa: CASSPIRTGHTGELFF
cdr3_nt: TGTGCCAGCTCACCAATCCGGACAGGGCACACCGGGGAGCTGTTTTTT

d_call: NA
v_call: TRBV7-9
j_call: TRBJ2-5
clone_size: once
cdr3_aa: CASSLGNRYQETQYF
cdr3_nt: TGTGCCAGCAGCTTAGGTAACAGGTACCAAGAGACCCAGTACTTC

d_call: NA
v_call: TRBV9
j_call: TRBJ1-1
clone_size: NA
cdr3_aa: CASSADTGEAFF
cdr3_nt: TGTGCCAGCAGCGCTGATACAGGGGAAGCTTTCTTT

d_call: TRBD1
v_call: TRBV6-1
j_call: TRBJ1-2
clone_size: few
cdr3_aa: CASSYGTDIDYTF
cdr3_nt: TGTGCCAGCAGTTATGGGACAGATATTGACTACACCTTC

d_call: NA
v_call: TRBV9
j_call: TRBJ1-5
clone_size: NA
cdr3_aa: CASSVGTVNQPQHF
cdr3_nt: TGTGCCAGCAGCGTAGGGACAGTAAATCAGCCCCAGCATTTT

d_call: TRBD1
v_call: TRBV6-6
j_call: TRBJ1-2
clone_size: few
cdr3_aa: CASRARTGVDYGYTF
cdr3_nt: TGTGCCAGCAGGGCCCGGACAGGGGTGGACTATGGCTACACCTTC

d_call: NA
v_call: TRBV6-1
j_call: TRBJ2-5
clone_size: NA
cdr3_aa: CASSEYPPILEGETQYF
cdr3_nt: TGTGCCAGCAGTGAATACCCTCCGATCTTGGAGGGTGAGACCCAGTACTTC

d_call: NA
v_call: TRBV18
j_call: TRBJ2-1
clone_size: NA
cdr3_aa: CASSRGVPYSYNEQFF
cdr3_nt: TGTGCCAGCTCACGGGGGGTACCCTACTCCTACAATGAGCAGTTCTTC

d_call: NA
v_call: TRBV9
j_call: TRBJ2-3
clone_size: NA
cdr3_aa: CASSVGGHTGTDTQYF
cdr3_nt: TGTGCCAGCAGCGTTGGAGGGCACACTGGCACAGATACGCAGTATTTT

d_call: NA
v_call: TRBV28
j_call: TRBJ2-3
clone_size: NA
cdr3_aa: CASSWRGYSTDTQYF
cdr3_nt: TGTGCCAGCAGTTGGAGGGGATATTCCACAGATACGCAGTATTTT

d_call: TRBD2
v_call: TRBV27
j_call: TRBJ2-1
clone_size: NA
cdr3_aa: CASRKDWRGGNEQFF
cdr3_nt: TGTGCCAGCAGGAAAGACTGGCGGGGGGGCAATGAGCAGTTCTTC

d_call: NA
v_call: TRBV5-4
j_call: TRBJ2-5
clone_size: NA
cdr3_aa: CASSLGDSQETQYF
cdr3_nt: TGTGCCAGCAGCTTAGGTGACAGCCAAGAGACCCAGTACTTC

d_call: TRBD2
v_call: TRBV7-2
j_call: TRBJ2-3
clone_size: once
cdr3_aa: CASSLVRGRADTQYF
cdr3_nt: TGTGCCAGCAGCTTAGTGCGGGGGAGGGCAGATACGCAGTATTTT

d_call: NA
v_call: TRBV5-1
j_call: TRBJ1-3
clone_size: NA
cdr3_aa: CASSLGAMGGNTIYF
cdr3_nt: TGCGCCAGCAGCTTGGGGGCAATGGGCGGAAACACCATATATTTT

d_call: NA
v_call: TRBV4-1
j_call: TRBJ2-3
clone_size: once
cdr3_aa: CASSQDRSATDTQYF
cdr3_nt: TGCGCCAGCAGCCAAGATCGAAGCGCTACAGATACGCAGTATTTT

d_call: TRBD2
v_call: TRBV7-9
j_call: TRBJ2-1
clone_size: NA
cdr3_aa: CASSFGLAGGPWGNEQFF
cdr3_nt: TGTGCCAGCAGCTTCGGACTAGCGGGGGGTCCTTGGGGTAATGAGCAGTTCTTC

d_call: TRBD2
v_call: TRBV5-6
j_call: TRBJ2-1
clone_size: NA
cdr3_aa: CASSARGSSYNEQFF
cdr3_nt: TGTGCCAGCAGCGCGCGGGGGAGCTCCTACAATGAGCAGTTCTTC

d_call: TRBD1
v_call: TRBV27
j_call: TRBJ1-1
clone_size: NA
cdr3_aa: CASSPRTGVTEAFF
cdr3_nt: TGTGCCAGCAGTCCAAGGACAGGGGTGACTGAAGCTTTCTTT

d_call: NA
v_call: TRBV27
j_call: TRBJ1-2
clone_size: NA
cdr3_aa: CASSSTTTGGYGYTF
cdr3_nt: TGTGCCAGCAGTTCTACGACAACGGGGGGGTATGGCTACACCTTC

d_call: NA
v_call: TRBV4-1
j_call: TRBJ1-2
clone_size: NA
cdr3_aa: CASSQVSPLVGGYTF
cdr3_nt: TGCGCCAGCAGCCAAGTTAGCCCCCTAGTTGGTGGCTACACCTTC

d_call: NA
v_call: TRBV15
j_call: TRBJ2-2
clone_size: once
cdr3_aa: CATSSEGAGELFF
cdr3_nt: TGTGCCACCAGCTCCGAAGGGGCCGGGGAGCTGTTTTTT

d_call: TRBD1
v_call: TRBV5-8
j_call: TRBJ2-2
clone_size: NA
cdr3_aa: CASSYAGGTGELFF
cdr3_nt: TGTGCCAGCAGCTACGCAGGGGGCACCGGGGAGCTGTTTTTT

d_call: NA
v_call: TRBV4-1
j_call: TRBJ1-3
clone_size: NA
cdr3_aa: CASSQVAGSHGNTIYF
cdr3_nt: TGCGCCAGCAGCCAAGTCGCGGGGAGCCATGGAAACACCATATATTTT

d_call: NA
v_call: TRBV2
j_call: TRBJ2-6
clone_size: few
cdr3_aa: CASRRDSLESSGANVLTF
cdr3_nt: TGTGCCAGCAGACGCGACAGCCTAGAAAGCTCTGGGGCCAACGTCCTGACTTTC

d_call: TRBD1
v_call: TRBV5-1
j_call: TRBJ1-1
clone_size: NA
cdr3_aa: CASSELGQGALEAFF
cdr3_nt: TGCGCCAGCAGCGAGTTGGGACAGGGGGCTCTTGAAGCTTTCTTT